The 7 T cell receptor beta chains presented below share a single source sample, sequenced in a study of blood T cell repertoires in COVID-19. Profiling relied on immunoSEQ multiplex PCR, and the TCRdb table lists in-frame clones only, not all of them. The sample lists a few hundred thousand clones; roughly 87% were seen once. Material for sequencing was PBMCs or T cells enriched from blood (not recorded which). The receptors originated from a woman in her 30s who had recovered from COVID-19.

A few counts support this clone. This chain joins TRBV21-1 and TRBJ1-5; TRBD1 reflects the table's D call only, with no check against the DNA. TRBV21-1 is labeled a pseudogene. The CDR3 consists of 16 residues. Here the CDR3 reads CASSKVGRGKDQPQHF. The CDR3 DNA sequence: TGTGCCAGCAGCAAAGTGGGCAGGGGGAAGGATCAGCCCCAGCATTTT.

This chain joins TRBV19 and TRBJ1-3; TRBD1 matches at 7 bases. Trimming removed 4 bases from V and 0 bases from J; junction bases left unmatched: 12. The CDR3 sequence is 18 residues long. Germline CDR1 reads LNHDA; CDR2 reads SQIVND (reference sequence). In nucleotides, the CDR3 is TGTGCCAGTAGTACTCTCGGCAGACAGGGCCGCTCTGGAAACACCATATATTTT. Its translation: CASSTLGRQGRSGNTIYF.

This clone was observed a few times. The chain couples TRBV7-9 to TRBJ1-2, with D unclear. The CDR3 length is 14 residues. Germline loops: CDR1 SEHNR, CDR2 FQNEAQ (reference sequence). The V end was cut by 5 bases, the J end by 0 bases, with 10 bases between. CDR3 protein: CASSPSTANYGYTF. In nucleotides, the CDR3 is TGTGCCAGCAGCCCCTCAACTGCTAACTATGGCTACACCTTC.

The chain recombines TRBV5-6 with TRBJ2-1; a weak D match, TRBD2 (7 bases). V was trimmed by 4 bases and J by 4 bases, leaving 18 bases between them. This CDR3 contains 16 residues. Germline-derived CDR1 and CDR2 are SGHDT and YYEEEE. The CDR3 here is CASSPEGGGRYNEQFF. Written as DNA, the CDR3 is TGTGCCAGCAGCCCCGAGGGAGGGGGGAGATACAATGAGCAGTTCTTC. Together with reference TRBV5-6 and TRBJ2-1, the CDR3 gives the full variable domain: DAGVTQSPTHLIKTRGQQVTLRCSPKSGHDTVSWYQQALGQGPQFIFQYYEEEERQRGNFPDRFSGHQFPNYSSELNVNALLLGDSALYLCASSPEGGGRYNEQFFGPGTRLTVL.

The table lists this clone with a count of one. This sequence joins TRBV12-5 and TRBJ2-5; 16 bases are shared with TRBD2. This CDR3 contains 16 residues. With V trimmed by 4 bases and J by 4 bases, 3 bases remained unmatched. Germline CDR1 LGHNT, CDR2 FRNRAP. The CDR3 reads CASGSGLAGGRETQYF. DNA for the CDR3: TGTGCTAGTGGTTCGGGACTAGCGGGGGGGCGAGAGACCCAGTACTTC. Variable domain in full (rest from reference TRBV12-5 and TRBJ2-5): DARVTQTPRHKVTEMGQEVTMRCQPILGHNTVFWYRQTMMQGLELLAYFRNRAPLDDSGMPKDRFSAEMPDATLATLKIQPSEPRDSAVYFCASGSGLAGGRETQYFGPGTRLLVL.

V usage is TRBV19 and J usage is TRBJ1-5, with D perhaps TRBD1 (5 bases). The CDR3 contains 14 residues. Trimming removed 3 bases at V and 6 bases at J, with 12 bases between. The germline CDR1 and CDR2 sequences are LNHDA and SQIVND (reference sequence). The CDR3 reads CASSMLQGGQPQHF. In nucleotides, the CDR3 is TGTGCCAGTAGTATGCTGCAGGGAGGTCAGCCCCAGCATTTT.

This rearrangement joins TRBV12-5 to TRBJ1-2; possibly TRBD1 for D (5 bases). This CDR3 region has 14 residues. Trimming cost V 5 bases and J 8 bases, with 18 bases left between them. Germline CDR1 reads LGHNT; CDR2 reads FRNRAP. The CDR3 sequence: CASGPTGGEKGYTF. CDR3 DNA: TGTGCTAGTGGTCCCACGGGGGGAGAGAAGGGCTACACCTTC.